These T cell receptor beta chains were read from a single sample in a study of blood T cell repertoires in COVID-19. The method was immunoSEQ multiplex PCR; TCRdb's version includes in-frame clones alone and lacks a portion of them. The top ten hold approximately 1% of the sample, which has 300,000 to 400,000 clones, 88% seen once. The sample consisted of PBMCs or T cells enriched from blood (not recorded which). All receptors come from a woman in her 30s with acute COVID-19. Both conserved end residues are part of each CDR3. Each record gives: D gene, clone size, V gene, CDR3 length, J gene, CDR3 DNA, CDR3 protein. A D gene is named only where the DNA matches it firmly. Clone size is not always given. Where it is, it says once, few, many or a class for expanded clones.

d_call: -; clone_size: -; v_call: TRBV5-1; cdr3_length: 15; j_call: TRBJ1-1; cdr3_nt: TGCGCCAGCAGCTTGGAAGGAGGAGCTGGGACTGAAGCTTTCTTT; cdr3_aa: CASSLEGGAGTEAFF
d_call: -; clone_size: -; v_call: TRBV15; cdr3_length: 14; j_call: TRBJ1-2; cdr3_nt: TGTGCCACCAGCAGAGACAGCAGGCTCCGAGGCTACACCTTC; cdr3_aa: CATSRDSRLRGYTF
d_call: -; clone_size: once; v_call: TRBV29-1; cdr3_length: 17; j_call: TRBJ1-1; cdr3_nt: TGCAGCGTTGGGGGCGGCCAGGGGAAAGCTATGAACACTGAAGCTTTCTTT; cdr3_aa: CSVGGGQGKAMNTEAFF
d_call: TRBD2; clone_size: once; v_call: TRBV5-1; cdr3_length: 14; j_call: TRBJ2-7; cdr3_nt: TGCGCCAGCAGCTTTAGCGGGAGCTCCTACGAGCAGTACTTC; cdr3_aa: CASSFSGSSYEQYF
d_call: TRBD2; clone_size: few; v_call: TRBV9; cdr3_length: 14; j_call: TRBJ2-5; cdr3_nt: TGTGCCAGCAGCGTTGGGACTAGTAAAGAGACCCAGTACTTC; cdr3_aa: CASSVGTSKETQYF
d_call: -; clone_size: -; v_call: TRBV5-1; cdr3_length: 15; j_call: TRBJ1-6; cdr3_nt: TGCGCCAGCAGCTTCTCCGCGGATTATAATTCACCCCTCCACTTT; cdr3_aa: CASSFSADYNSPLHF
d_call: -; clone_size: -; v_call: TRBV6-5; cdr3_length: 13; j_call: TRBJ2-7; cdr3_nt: TGTGCCAGCAGTTACCAACCTAGTGACGAGCAGTACTTC; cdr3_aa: CASSYQPSDEQYF
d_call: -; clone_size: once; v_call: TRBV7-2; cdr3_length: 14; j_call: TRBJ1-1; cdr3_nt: TGTGCCAGCAGCTCCCTCAGGGGTAACACTGAAGCTTTCTTT; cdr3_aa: CASSSLRGNTEAFF
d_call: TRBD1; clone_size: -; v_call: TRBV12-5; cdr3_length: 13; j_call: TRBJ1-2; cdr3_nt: TGTGCTAGTGGTAGACAGGGGATCTATGGCTACACCTTC; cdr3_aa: CASGRQGIYGYTF
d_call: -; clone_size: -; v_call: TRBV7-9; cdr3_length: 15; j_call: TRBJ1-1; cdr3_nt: TGTGCCAGCAGCCTTGCGGGTATTGGAGGCACTGAAGCTTTCTTT; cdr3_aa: CASSLAGIGGTEAFF
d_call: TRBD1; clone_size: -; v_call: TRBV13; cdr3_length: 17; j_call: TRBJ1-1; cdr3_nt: TGTGCCAGCAGCTTATGGGGACAGGGCTTCGAGGGGACTGAAGCTTTCTTT; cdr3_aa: CASSLWGQGFEGTEAFF
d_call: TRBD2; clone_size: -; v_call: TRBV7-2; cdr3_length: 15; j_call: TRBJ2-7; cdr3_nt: TGTGCCAGCAGGGGACTAGCGGGGGACCTCTACGAGCAGTACTTC; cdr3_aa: CASRGLAGDLYEQYF
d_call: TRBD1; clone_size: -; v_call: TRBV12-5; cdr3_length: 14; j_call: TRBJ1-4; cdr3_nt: TGTGCTAGTGGCCGGGACAGGGCTAATGAAAAACTGTTTTTT; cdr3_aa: CASGRDRANEKLFF
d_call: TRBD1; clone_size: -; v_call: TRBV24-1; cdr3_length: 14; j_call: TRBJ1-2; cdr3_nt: TGTGCCACCGGAGACAGGGATTCTAACTATGGCTACACCTTC; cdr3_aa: CATGDRDSNYGYTF
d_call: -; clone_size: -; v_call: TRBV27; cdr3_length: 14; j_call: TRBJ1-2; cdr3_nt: TGTGCCAGCAGTCCCAGGGGCGGTCACTATGGCTACACCTTC; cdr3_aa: CASSPRGGHYGYTF
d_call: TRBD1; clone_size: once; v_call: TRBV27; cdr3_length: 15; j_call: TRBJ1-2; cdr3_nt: TGTGCCAGCAGGTCACATGGACAGGGGGACTATGGCTACACCTTC; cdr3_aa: CASRSHGQGDYGYTF
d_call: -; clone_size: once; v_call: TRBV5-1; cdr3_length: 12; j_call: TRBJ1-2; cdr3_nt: TGCGCCAGCAGCTTGGTTGGGGGGTTGTACACCTTC; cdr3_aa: CASSLVGGLYTF
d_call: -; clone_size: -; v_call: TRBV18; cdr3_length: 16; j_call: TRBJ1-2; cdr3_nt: TGTGCCAGCTCACCGGGCGTGGGTCCAGCTAACTATGGCTACACCTTC; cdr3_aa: CASSPGVGPANYGYTF
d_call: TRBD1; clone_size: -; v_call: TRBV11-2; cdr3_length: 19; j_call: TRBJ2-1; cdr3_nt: TGTGCCAGCAGCCCCCAACGTGCCGGGACAGGGGGCGGTGGCAATGAGCAGTTCTTC; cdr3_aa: CASSPQRAGTGGGGNEQFF
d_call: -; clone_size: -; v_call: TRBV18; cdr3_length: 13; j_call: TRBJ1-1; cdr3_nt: TGTGCCAGCTCACCAACGACCCAGGGGGAAGCTTTCTTT; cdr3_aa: CASSPTTQGEAFF
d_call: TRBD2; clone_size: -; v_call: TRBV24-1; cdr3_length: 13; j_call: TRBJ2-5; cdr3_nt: TGTGCCACCAGTAGCGGGATTGTCGGGACCCAGTACTTC; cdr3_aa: CATSSGIVGTQYF
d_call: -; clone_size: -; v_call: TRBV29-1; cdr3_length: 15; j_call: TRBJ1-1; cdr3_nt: TGCAGCATACTCCCCACCCCCAGGTTGAACACTGAAGCTTTCTTT; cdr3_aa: CSILPTPRLNTEAFF
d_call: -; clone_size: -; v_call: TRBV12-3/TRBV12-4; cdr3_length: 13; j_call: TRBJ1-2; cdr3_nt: TGTGCCAGCAGTTTGAGACAGTTGGATGGCTACACCTTC; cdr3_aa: CASSLRQLDGYTF
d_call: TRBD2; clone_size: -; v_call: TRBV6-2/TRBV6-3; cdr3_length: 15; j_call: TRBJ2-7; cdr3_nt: TGTGCCAGCAGTTCCCACAGCGGGGGGGCCTACGAGCAGTACTTC; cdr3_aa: CASSSHSGGAYEQYF
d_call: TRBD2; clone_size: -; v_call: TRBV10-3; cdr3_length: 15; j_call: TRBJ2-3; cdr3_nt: TGTGCCATCAGTGAGTTTGGGGGGGGCACAGATACGCAGTATTTT; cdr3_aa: CAISEFGGGTDTQYF
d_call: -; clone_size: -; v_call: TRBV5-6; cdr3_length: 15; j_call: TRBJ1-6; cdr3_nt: TGTGCCAGCAGCCTGCGGGAGCTATATAATTCACCCCTCCACTTT; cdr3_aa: CASSLRELYNSPLHF
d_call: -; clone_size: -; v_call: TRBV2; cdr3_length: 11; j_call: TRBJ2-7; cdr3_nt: TGTGCCAGCAGTCCCTATCCGGGGCAGTACTTC; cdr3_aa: CASSPYPGQYF
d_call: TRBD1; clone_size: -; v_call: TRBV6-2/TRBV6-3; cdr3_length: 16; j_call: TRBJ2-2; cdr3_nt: TGTGCCAGCAGCCCTGCACTACAGGGGGCGGGCGGGGAGCTGTTTTTT; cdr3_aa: CASSPALQGAGGELFF
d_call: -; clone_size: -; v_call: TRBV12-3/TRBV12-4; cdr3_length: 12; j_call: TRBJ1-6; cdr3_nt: TGTGCCACCAGGGCGGGGGATTCACCCCTCCACTTT; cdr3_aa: CATRAGDSPLHF
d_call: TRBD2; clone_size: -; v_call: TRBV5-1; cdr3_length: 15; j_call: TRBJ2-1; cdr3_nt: TGCGCCAGCAGCCCTAGCGGGGGGGCCTTGAATGAGCAGTTCTTC; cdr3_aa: CASSPSGGALNEQFF
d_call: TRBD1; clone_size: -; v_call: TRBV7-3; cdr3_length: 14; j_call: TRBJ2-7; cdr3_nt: TGTGCCAGCAGCCCTGGACAGGGTAACTACGAGCAGTACTTC; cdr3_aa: CASSPGQGNYEQYF
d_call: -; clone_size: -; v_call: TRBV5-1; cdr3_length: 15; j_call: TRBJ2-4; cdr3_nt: TGCGCCAGCAGCTTGGCCCTAGCGGCCAAAAACATTCAGTACTTC; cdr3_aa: CASSLALAAKNIQYF
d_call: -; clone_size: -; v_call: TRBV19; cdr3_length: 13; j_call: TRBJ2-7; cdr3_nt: TGTGCCAGTACCCCTAGCGACTCCTACGAGCAGTACTTC; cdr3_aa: CASTPSDSYEQYF
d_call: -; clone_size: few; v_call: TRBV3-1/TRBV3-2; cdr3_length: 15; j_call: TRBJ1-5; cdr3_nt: TGTGCCAGCAGCAGAACGGGGGAGGTGGGTCAGCCCCAGCATTTT; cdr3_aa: CASSRTGEVGQPQHF
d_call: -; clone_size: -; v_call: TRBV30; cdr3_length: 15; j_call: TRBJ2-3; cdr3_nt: TGTGCCTGGAGTGTAGGGTCAGGGGGGCCAGATACGCAGTATTTT; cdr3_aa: CAWSVGSGGPDTQYF
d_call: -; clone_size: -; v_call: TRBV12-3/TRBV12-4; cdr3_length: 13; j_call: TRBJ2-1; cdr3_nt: TGTGCCAGCAGTTTCGGGAGATCCAATGAGCAGTTCTTC; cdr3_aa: CASSFGRSNEQFF
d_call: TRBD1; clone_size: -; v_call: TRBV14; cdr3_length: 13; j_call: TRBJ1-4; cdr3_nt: TGTGCCAGCAGCCGGGGACAGAATGAAAAACTGTTTTTT; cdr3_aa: CASSRGQNEKLFF